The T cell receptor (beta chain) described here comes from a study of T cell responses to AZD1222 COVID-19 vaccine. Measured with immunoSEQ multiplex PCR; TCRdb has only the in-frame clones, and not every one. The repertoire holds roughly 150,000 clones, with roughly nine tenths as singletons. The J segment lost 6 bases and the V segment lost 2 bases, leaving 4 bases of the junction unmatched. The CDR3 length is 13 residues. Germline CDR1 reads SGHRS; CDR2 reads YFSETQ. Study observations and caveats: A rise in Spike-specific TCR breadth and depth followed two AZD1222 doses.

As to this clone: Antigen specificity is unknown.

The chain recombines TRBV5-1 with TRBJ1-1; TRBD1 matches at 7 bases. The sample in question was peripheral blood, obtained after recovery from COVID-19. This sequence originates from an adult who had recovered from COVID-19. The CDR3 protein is CASSFTGVPEAFF. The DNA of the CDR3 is TGCGCCAGCAGCTTTACAGGGGTACCTGAAGCTTTCTTT.